The entry below gives a single T cell receptor beta chain sequence along with its context. The antigen remains undetermined. The CDR3 is 14 residues long. Germline V gene data show CDR1 as LNHNV and CDR2 as YYDKDF (reference sequence). The V end lost 5 bases, the J end lost 3 bases, and 10 bases lay between the germline ends. This specimen belongs to a study of cytomegalovirus exposure and HLA in healthy donors. Study background: As an earlier analysis found, about 179 million T cells yielded around 110 million unique TCR beta sequences. Caucasian-associated ancestry cluster membership applied to approximately 84% of several hundred genotyped donors. Study conclusions and caveats: The number of N-insertions in an Asian-associated ancestry cluster was reportedly below the roughly 620-donor mean in a later analysis.

It was with 60 Vbeta and 13 Jbeta primers that the PCR ran. Clones were read by immunoSEQ multiplex PCR, and TCRdb kept only the in-frame ones, dropping some. The data show around 90,000 clones, with 85% seen just once and 6.5% to 9% held by the top ten. Sequenced sample: PBMCs. This chain joins TRBV15 and TRBJ2-2; no clear D gene. This TCR derives from a man aged 40-49 years in good health and CMV-seropositive. The CDR3 here is CATSPGRDTGELFF. DNA for the CDR3: TGTGCCACCAGCCCAGGCCGTGACACCGGGGAGCTGTTTTTT.